Presented here are 3 T cell receptor beta chains from one specimen sequenced in a study of regulatory T cells in long-lasting Graves disease. The time point: newly diagnosed GD, antithyroid drugs for less than 3 months. Construction of the TCR library relied on RNA isolated from PBMCs. According to the study, TCR beta libraries were built with iRepertoire HTBI primers and CDR3-region Arm-PCR. In TCRdb, the multiplex PCR reads were re-called with MiXCR into one record per CDR3 protein. The repertoire has about 380,000 distinct CDR3 sequences, about 16% of them found once; the top ten carry 22%. The source was peripheral blood mononuclear cells (PBMCs), collected at new diagnosis, from a patient treated with antithyroid drugs. These receptors originate from a female donor with Graves disease.

This clonotype came up many times. V and J are TRBV30 and TRBJ2-1; 9 bases agree with TRBD2. This CDR3 is built from 14 residues. Germline CDR1 GTSNPN, CDR2 SVGIG (reference sequence). The V segment lost 1 base and the J segment 2 bases; nucleotides outside the gene matches: 0. CDR3 DNA sequence: TGTGCCTGGAGTGGCGGGAGGGCCTACAATGAGCAGTTCTTC. Translating it yields CAWSGGRAYNEQFF.

This clonotype was detected ten times or more. The V and J genes are TRBV24-1 and TRBJ2-3; 8 bases align to TRBD2. The CDR3 sequence is 15 residues long. V shed 4 bases and J 6 bases; nucleotides not matched to a gene: 8. Germline lookup yields CDR1 KGHDR and CDR2 SFDVKD. This chain's CDR3 is CATSEAGLAPDTQYF. DNA for the CDR3: TGTGCCACCAGTGAGGCCGGACTAGCCCCGGATACGCAGTATTTT.

The DNA for the CDR3 is TGTGCCAGCAGCTTCGTCCAGGGCATGAGCAATCAGCCCCAGCATTTT. This codes for CASSFVQGMSNQPQHF. The rearrangement uses TRBV7-8 and TRBJ1-5; a weak D match, TRBD1 (5 bases). Germline CDR1 SGHVS, CDR2 FQNEAQ. Trimming left V 3 bases short and J 1 base short, with 13 bases between. This CDR3 has 16 residues.